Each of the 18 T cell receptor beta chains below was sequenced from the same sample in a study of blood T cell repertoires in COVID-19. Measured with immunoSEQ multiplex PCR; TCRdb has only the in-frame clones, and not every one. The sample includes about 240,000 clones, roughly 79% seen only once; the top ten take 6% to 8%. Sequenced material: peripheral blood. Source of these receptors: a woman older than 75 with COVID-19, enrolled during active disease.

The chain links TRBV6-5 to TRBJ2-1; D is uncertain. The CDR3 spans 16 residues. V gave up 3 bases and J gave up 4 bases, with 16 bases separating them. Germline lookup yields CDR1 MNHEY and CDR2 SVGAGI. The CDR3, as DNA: TGTGCCAGCAGTTATTTGGCAACGGCGACTTACAATGAGCAGTTCTTC. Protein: CASSYLATATYNEQFF.

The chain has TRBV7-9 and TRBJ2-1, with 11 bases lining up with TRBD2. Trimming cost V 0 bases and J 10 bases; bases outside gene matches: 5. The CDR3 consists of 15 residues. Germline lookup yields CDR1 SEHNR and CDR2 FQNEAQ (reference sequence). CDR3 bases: TGTGCCAGCAGCTTAGCGTATGCTAGCGGGGGGGAGCAGTTCTTC. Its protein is CASSLAYASGGEQFF.

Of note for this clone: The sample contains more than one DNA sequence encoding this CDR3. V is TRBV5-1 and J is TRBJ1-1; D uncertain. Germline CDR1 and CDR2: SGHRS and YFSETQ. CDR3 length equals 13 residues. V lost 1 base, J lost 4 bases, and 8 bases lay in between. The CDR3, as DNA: TGCGCCAGCAGCTTGACAGCCGGCACTGAAGCTTTCTTT. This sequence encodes CASSLTAGTEAFF.

As DNA, the CDR3 is TGTGCCAGTAGCCAGTACAGGGGGAATGAAAAACTGTTTTTT. This sequence encodes CASSQYRGNEKLFF. The rearrangement links TRBV19 to TRBJ1-4, with 8 bases identical to TRBD1. Unmatched junction bases numbered 5, after V lost 6 bases and J lost 5 bases. The CDR3 is 14 amino acids. The V gene's germline CDR1 is LNHDA and CDR2 SQIVND (reference sequence).

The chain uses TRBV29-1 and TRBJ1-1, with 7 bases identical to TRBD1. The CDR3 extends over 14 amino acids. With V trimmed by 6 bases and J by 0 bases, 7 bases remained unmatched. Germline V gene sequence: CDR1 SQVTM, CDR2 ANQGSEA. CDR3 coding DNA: TGCAGCGTCGCGAGACAGGGTGTGAACACTGAAGCTTTCTTT. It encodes CSVARQGVNTEAFF.

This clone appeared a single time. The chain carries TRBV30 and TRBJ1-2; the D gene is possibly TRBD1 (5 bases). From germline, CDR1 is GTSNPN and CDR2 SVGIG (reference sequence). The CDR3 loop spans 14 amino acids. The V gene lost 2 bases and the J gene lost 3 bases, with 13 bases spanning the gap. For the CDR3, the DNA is TGTGCCTGGAGTCAACAGGCCTCGCACTATGGCTACACCTTC. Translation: CAWSQQASHYGYTF.

CDR3 residues: CASSRGTETYNEQFF. CDR3 nucleotides: TGCGCCAGCAGCCGCGGGACAGAGACCTACAATGAGCAGTTCTTC. This rearrangement joins TRBV4-1 to TRBJ2-1; D might be TRBD1 (7 bases). The CDR3 is 15 amino acids. The germline V and J ends were trimmed by 4 bases and 2 bases, with 12 bases remaining between them. The germline gives CDR1 MGHRA, CDR2 YSYEKL.

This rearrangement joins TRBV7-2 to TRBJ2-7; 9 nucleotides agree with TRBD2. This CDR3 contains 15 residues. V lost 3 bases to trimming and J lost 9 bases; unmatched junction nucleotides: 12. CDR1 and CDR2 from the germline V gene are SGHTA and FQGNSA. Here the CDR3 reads CASSFQASSGKAQYF. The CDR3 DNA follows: TGTGCCAGCAGCTTCCAGGCCTCTAGCGGGAAGGCGCAGTACTTC.

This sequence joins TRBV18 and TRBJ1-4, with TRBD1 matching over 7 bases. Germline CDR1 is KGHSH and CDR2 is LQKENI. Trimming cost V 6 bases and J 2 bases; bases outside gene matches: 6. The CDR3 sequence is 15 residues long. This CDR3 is CASSEYRGTNEKLFF. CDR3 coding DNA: TGTGCCAGCTCCGAGTACAGGGGCACTAATGAAAAACTGTTTTTT.

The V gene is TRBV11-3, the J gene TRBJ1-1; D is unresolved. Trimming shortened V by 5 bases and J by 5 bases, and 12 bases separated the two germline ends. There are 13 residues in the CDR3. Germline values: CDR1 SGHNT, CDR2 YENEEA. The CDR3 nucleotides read TGTGCCAGCAGCCCCTTAGTGAGGACTGAAGCTTTCTTT. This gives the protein CASSPLVRTEAFF.

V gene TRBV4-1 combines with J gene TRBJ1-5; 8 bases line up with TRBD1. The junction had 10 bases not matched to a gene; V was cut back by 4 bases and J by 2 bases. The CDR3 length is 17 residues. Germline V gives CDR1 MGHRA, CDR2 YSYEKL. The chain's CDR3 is CASSRVQGALGNQPQHF. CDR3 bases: TGCGCCAGCAGCCGCGTGCAGGGGGCTTTAGGCAATCAGCCCCAGCATTTT.

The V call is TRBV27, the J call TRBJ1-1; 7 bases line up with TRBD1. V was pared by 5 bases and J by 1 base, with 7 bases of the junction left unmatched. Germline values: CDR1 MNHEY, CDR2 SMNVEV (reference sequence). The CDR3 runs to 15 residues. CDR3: CASSPRQGQNTEAFF. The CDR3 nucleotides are TGTGCCAGCAGTCCAAGACAGGGACAGAACACTGAAGCTTTCTTT.

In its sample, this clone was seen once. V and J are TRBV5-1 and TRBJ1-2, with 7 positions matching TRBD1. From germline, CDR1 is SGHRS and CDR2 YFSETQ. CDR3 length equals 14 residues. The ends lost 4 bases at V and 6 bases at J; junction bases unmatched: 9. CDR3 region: CASSLADRADGYTF. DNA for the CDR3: TGCGCCAGCAGCCTTGCAGACAGGGCTGATGGCTACACCTTC.

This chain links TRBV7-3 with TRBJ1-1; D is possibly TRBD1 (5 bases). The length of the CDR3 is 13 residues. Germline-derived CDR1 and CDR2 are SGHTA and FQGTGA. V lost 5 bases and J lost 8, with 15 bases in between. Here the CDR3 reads CASSPDQGREAFF. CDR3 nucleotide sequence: TGTGCCAGCAGCCCCGATCAGGGTCGGGAAGCTTTCTTT.

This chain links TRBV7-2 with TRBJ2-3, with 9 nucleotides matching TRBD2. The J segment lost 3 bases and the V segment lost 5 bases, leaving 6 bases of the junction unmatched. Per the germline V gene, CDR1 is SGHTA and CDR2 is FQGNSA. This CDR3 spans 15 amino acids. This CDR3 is CASSRGGGATDTQYF. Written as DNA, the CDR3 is TGTGCCAGCAGCCGGGGCGGGGGGGCAACAGATACGCAGTATTTT.

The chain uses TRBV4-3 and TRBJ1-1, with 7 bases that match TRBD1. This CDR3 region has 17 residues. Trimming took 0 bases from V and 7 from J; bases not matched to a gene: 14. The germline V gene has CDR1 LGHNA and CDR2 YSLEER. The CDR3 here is CASSQDPPGGQMDEAFF. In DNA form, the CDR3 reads TGCGCCAGCAGCCAAGATCCTCCAGGGGGGCAAATGGATGAAGCTTTCTTT.

The CDR3 sequence: CASSSGQGNGYTF. DNA of the CDR3: TGTGCCAGCAGCTCGGGACAGGGGAACGGCTACACCTTC. The V call is TRBV7-2, the J call TRBJ1-2, with 10 bases that match TRBD1. The V gene's germline CDR1 is SGHTA and CDR2 FQGNSA. This CDR3 comprises 13 residues. Trimming removed 4 bases from V and 8 bases from J; junction bases left unmatched: 4. The full variable domain, its missing parts supplied by reference TRBV7-2 and TRBJ1-2, is GAGVSQSPSNKVTEKGKDVELRCDPISGHTALYWYRQSLGQGLEFLIYFQGNSAPDKSGLPSDRFSAERTGGSVSTLTIQRTQQEDSAVYLCASSSGQGNGYTFGSGTRLTVV.

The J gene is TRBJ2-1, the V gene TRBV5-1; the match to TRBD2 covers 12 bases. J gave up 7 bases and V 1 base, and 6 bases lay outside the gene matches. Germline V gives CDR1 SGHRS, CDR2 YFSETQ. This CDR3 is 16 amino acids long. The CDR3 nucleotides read TGCGCCAGCAGCTTGCTCGGTGGACTAGCGGGAAATGAGCAGTTCTTC. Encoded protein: CASSLLGGLAGNEQFF.